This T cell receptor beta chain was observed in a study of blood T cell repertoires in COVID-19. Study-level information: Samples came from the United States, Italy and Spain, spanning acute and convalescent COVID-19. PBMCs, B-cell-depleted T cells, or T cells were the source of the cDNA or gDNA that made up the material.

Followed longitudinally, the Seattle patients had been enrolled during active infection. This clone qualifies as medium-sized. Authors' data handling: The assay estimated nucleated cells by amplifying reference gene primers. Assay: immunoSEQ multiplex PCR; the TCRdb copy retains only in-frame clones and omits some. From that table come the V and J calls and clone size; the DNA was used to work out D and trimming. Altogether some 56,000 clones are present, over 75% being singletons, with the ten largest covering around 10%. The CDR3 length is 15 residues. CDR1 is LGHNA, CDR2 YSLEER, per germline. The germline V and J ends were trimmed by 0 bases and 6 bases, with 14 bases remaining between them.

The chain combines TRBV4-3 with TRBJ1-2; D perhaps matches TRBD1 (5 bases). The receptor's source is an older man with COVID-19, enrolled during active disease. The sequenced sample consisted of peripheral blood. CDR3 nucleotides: TGCGCCAGCAGCCAAGAGGAGGGGCGCGTGGATGGCTACACCTTC. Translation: CASSQEEGRVDGYTF.